These T cell receptor beta chains were read from a single sample in a study of shared clonotypes between healthy human individuals. The assay was immunoSEQ multiplex PCR, and TCRdb's table has in-frame clones only and misses some. Of roughly 2 million clones listed, around 95% are singletons. The sample was naive CD4+ T cells sorted from blood. These receptors originate from a young man in good health. The CDR3 runs from the conserved cysteine through the conserved F or W. A D gene is named only where the DNA matches it firmly. The size entry is marked missing in some rows and otherwise reads once, few, many or a size class.

NA	TRBJ2-7	TRBV7-9	once	TGTGCCAGCAGCTTAGGAGGGGCCGAGCAGTACTTC	CASSLGGAEQYF
TRBD2	TRBJ2-1	TRBV29-1	once	TGCAGCGTTGAAGTTGCGGGAGTCTACAATGAGCAGTTCTTC	CSVEVAGVYNEQFF
NA	TRBJ2-1	TRBV30	NA	TGTGCCTCACTGACGGATTCCTACAATGAGCAGTTCTTC	CASLTDSYNEQFF
NA	TRBJ2-2	TRBV5-1	NA	TGCGCCAGCAGCTTAAGGCAGGTGAACACCGGGGAGCTGTTTTTT	CASSLRQVNTGELFF
NA	TRBJ2-7	TRBV2	NA	TGTGCCACCCTACTCGACTCAGGGGGGGACGAGCAGTACTTC	CATLLDSGGDEQYF
TRBD2	TRBJ2-1	TRBV2	NA	TGTGCCAGCAGTGGGCCGGGGGGTAGCGGGATCGAGTTGTCCTACAATGAGCAGTTCTTC	CASSGPGGSGIELSYNEQFF
NA	TRBJ1-2	TRBV5-6	once	TGTGCCAGCAGCCCGAGAGGCTATGGCTACACCTTC	CASSPRGYGYTF
TRBD1	TRBJ2-5	TRBV7-3	NA	TGTGCCAGCAGCCGGACAGGGGAAGAGACCCAGTACTTC	CASSRTGEETQYF
NA	TRBJ2-5	TRBV5-4	NA	TGTGCCAGCAGCCGTCAAGAGACCCAGTACTTC	CASSRQETQYF
NA	TRBJ1-1	TRBV9	NA	TGTGCCAGCAGCGCCGACGGGAGGAGGGCGAACACTGAAGCTTTCTTT	CASSADGRRANTEAFF
NA	TRBJ1-6	TRBV2	NA	TGTGCCAGCAGTGAAGACGGGTTTCTCCACTTT	CASSEDGFLHF
NA	TRBJ2-7	TRBV28	NA	TGTGCCAGCAGTTACTACAGGGAGAGCCCCTACTTC	CASSYYRESPYF
TRBD2	TRBJ2-1	TRBV25-1	NA	TGTGCCAGCACCCAGAGTGCGGGAGTGTACACTGAGCAGTTCTTC	CASTQSAGVYTEQFF
NA	TRBJ1-1	TRBV20-1	NA	TGCAGTGCTTCGACGAACACTGAAGCTTTCTTT	CSASTNTEAFF
NA	TRBJ1-1	TRBV10-3	few	TGTGCCATCAGTGTAACAGGGAAAAACACTGAAGCTTTCTTT	CAISVTGKNTEAFF
NA	TRBJ1-5	TRBV4-1	NA	TGCGCCAGCAGCCAAGGACTCGGGGGACGGGGCAATCAGCCCCAGCATTTT	CASSQGLGGRGNQPQHF
NA	TRBJ1-4	TRBV7-2	NA	TGTGCCAGCGAGGGTGGACAGCGACAACTGTTTTTT	CASEGGQRQLFF
NA	TRBJ1-1	TRBV7-2	NA	TGTGCCAGCAGCTCCCACTGGTTAGGAGCTTTCTTT	CASSSHWLGAFF
NA	TRBJ2-6	TRBV5-1	NA	TGCGCCAGCAGCTTCGGCGGGTCTGGGGCCAACGTCCTGACTTTC	CASSFGGSGANVLTF
NA	TRBJ2-2	TRBV10-3	NA	TGTGCCATCAGTCCCGGATCAACCGGGGAGCTGTTTTTT	CAISPGSTGELFF
TRBD1	TRBJ1-1	TRBV6-1	once	TGTGCCAGCAGTGAAGCTGCGGTGGACAGGGGCGCTTTCTTT	CASSEAAVDRGAFF
NA	TRBJ2-7	TRBV11-2	NA	TGTGCCAGCAGCCTCGAGGTCCGGGACCGTTCCTACGAGCAGTACTTC	CASSLEVRDRSYEQYF
TRBD2	TRBJ2-5	TRBV11-3	NA	TGTGCCAGCAGCTTATCTACGAGCGGGGGGCAAGAGACCCAGTACTTC	CASSLSTSGGQETQYF
TRBD1	TRBJ2-7	TRBV6-5	NA	TGTGCCAGCAGGCCGGACAGGGACCTTCCTTACGAGCAGTACTTC	CASRPDRDLPYEQYF
TRBD2	TRBJ2-5	TRBV28	NA	TGTGCCAGCAGTTCACCCTCCCTAGCGGGGGGGCGGGAGACCCAGTACTTC	CASSSPSLAGGRETQYF
NA	TRBJ2-7	TRBV30	NA	TGTGCCTGGAAACCCCAGGGAGGGGGCTACGAGCAGTACTTC	CAWKPQGGGYEQYF
TRBD1	TRBJ2-3	TRBV25-1	NA	TGTGCCAGCAGTGGCCCGGGACAGGGGACAGATACGCAGTATTTT	CASSGPGQGTDTQYF
NA	TRBJ2-7	TRBV6-5	NA	TGTGCCACTGTGAACGCCGGGACTTTACTTTACGAGCAGTACTTC	CATVNAGTLLYEQYF
TRBD1	TRBJ2-5	TRBV7-8	NA	TGTGCCAGCAGCTGGCCGGGACAGGGTTCGAGAGAGACCCAGTACTTC	CASSWPGQGSRETQYF
NA	TRBJ1-2	TRBV7-2	once	TGTGCCAGCAGGGAGGGGGGTAGCTATGGCTACACCTTC	CASREGGSYGYTF
NA	TRBJ1-5	TRBV2	NA	TGTGCCAGCAGTGATTGGCAGGGTAAGAATCAGCCCCAGCATTTT	CASSDWQGKNQPQHF
TRBD2	TRBJ2-5	TRBV4-1	NA	TGCGCCAGCAGCCAACCCGGACTAGCCCCGCAGACCCAGTACTTC	CASSQPGLAPQTQYF
NA	TRBJ1-2	TRBV30	NA	TGTGCCTGGAGTCTCCCGGACGGCCTGGCTGGCTACACCTTC	CAWSLPDGLAGYTF
NA	TRBJ2-1	TRBV19	once	TGTGCCAGTAGGAACAGGGACGATGAGCAGTTCTTC	CASRNRDDEQFF
NA	TRBJ1-5	TRBV5-1	NA	TGCGCCAGCAGCTTGGGTGGGATAAGAGGTCAGCCCCAGCATTTT	CASSLGGIRGQPQHF
NA	TRBJ2-7	TRBV6-6	NA	TGTGCCAGCAGTTACTCGGGGGACAATAAATACGAGCAGTACTTC	CASSYSGDNKYEQYF
NA	TRBJ1-6	TRBV28	NA	TGTGCCAGCAGTTCTAGGGCTGCAGGTAATCGACCCCTCCACTTT	CASSSRAAGNRPLHF
NA	TRBJ1-1	TRBV6-5	NA	TGTGCCAGCAGTTACTCCGGCGACAGGATAGTTGCTGAAGCTTTCTTT	CASSYSGDRIVAEAFF
NA	TRBJ1-5	TRBV19	few	TGTGCCAGTAGTATAGTTGGGGGCAATCAGCCCCAGCATTTT	CASSIVGGNQPQHF
TRBD1	TRBJ1-6	TRBV7-8	NA	TGTGCCAGCAGCCTTAGAGGCTTTGGGACAGGGAGGGATTCACCCCTCCACTTT	CASSLRGFGTGRDSPLHF
NA	TRBJ1-2	TRBV10-3	NA	TGTGCCATCAGTGAAGGAATACCTTATGGCTACACCTTC	CAISEGIPYGYTF
TRBD1	TRBJ2-2	TRBV5-1	NA	TGCGCCAGCACCGAGACAGGGGCGCACACCGGGGAGCTGTTTTTT	CASTETGAHTGELFF
TRBD1	TRBJ2-2	TRBV2	NA	TGTGCCAGCAGAGGGGCAGGGGGTTTCACCGGGGAGCTGTTTTTT	CASRGAGGFTGELFF
NA	TRBJ2-1	TRBV11-2	NA	TGTGCCAGCATCCCTAGCCCCGGAACCTTTAATGAGCAGTTCTTC	CASIPSPGTFNEQFF
NA	TRBJ1-5	TRBV10-3	once	TGTGCCATCACGCCAGGGGCGAATCAGCCCCAGCATTTT	CAITPGANQPQHF
NA	TRBJ1-2	TRBV2	NA	TGTGCCAGCAGTGAAGATAAGCGGGTACGGGGCTACACCTTC	CASSEDKRVRGYTF
NA	TRBJ1-4	TRBV4-3	NA	TGCGCCAGCAGCCAAGATAGGGGGAACGAAAAACTGTTTTTT	CASSQDRGNEKLFF
NA	TRBJ2-5	TRBV5-1	NA	TGCGCCAGCAGCTTGGAAAGGGGACTGGGGACCCAGTACTTC	CASSLERGLGTQYF
NA	TRBJ2-7	TRBV15	NA	TGTGCCACCAGCAGAGAACGGCTAGCGCGGTACGAGCAGTACTTC	CATSRERLARYEQYF